This section outlines one T cell receptor (beta chain) sequence together with its context. The data derive from a study of blood T cell repertoires in COVID-19. The table came from immunoSEQ multiplex PCR; TCRdb's copy has only in-frame clones and leaves some out. In the table there are about 210,000 clones, around 83% of which are singletons. Sequencing was performed on peripheral blood. This receptor was taken from a woman aged 45-65 years with acute or convalescent COVID-19.

The CDR3 protein is CATSEGTSGLTDTQYF. Written as DNA, the CDR3 is TGTGCCACCAGTGAGGGGACTAGCGGACTCACAGATACGCAGTATTTT. The chain couples TRBV24-1 to TRBJ2-3, with 11 bases fitting TRBD2. CDR1 KGHDR and CDR2 SFDVKD come from the germline V gene. Trimming cost V 4 bases and J 2 bases; bases outside gene matches: 4. This CDR3 region has 16 residues.